Shown below are 20 T cell receptor beta chains from a single sample sequenced in a study of cytomegalovirus exposure and HLA in healthy donors. 60 Vbeta and 13 Jbeta primers were used in PCR. Sequencing used immunoSEQ multiplex PCR; TCRdb keeps in-frame clones, though not all of them. Among 200,000 to 250,000 clones, about 89% were seen once, and the ten largest hold about 1%. Material for sequencing was PBMCs. The receptors originated from a woman aged 18-30 years in good health and CMV-seronegative.

V is TRBV6-4 and J is TRBJ2-2; 8 bases match TRBD1. The CDR3 spans 16 residues. Per germline, CDR1 MRHNA and CDR2 SNTAGT. Trimming removed 8 bases from V and 5 bases from J; junction bases left unmatched: 13. CDR3 sequence: CASVIPGTGRTGELFF. CDR3 nucleotides: TGTGCCAGCGTCATCCCCGGGACAGGAAGAACCGGGGAGCTGTTTTTT.

The CDR3 spells CASSHGGLAGIYEQYF. CDR3 DNA: TGCGCCAGCAGCCACGGGGGTTTGGCGGGCATCTACGAGCAGTACTTC. The chain couples TRBV4-3 to TRBJ2-5, with D perhaps TRBD2 (6 bases). TRBJ2-7 explains the end of the DNA better; the J call may be wrong. Germline CDR1 is LGHNA and CDR2 is YSLEER. The CDR3 extends over 16 amino acids.

J is TRBJ2-5 and V is TRBV13; 13 positions match TRBD2. Germline V gives CDR1 PRHDT, CDR2 FYEKMQ (reference sequence). CDR3 length: 16 amino acids. Germline trimming cut 5 bases from V and 1 base from J; bases unmatched to any gene: 4. Here the CDR3 DNA reads TGTGCCAGCAGCATGAGGACTAGCGGGGGCCAAGAGACCCAGTACTTC. This sequence encodes CASSMRTSGGQETQYF.

The genes are TRBV15 and TRBJ2-4; maybe TRBD1 (5 bases). Germline V CDR1 and CDR2: LNHNV, YYDKDF (reference sequence). V was shortened by 0 bases and J by 15 bases, with 15 bases between the two germline ends. CDR3 length: 13 amino acids. CDR3 DNA sequence: TGTGCCACCAGCAGAGAGGTCGGCAAAGGGGTGTACTTC. It encodes CATSREVGKGVYF.

The CDR3 loop is CASSLTSGEETQYF. The CDR3 nucleotides are TGTGCCAGCAGTTTGACTAGCGGGGAAGAGACCCAGTACTTC. The chain couples TRBV27 to TRBJ2-5; 11 nucleotides agree with TRBD2. The J segment lost 3 bases and the V segment lost 3 bases, leaving 0 bases of the junction unmatched. Germline CDR1 and CDR2: MNHEY and SMNVEV (reference sequence). The length of the CDR3 is 14 residues.

The chain links TRBV7-3 to TRBJ1-1; tentative D call: TRBD1 (6 bases). Germline CDR1 and CDR2: SGHTA and FQGTGA. This CDR3 is 13 amino acids long. The V end was cut by 1 base, the J end by 8 bases, with 11 bases between. The chain's CDR3 is CASSLMHREEAFF. CDR3 in DNA: TGTGCCAGCAGCTTAATGCACAGGGAAGAAGCTTTCTTT.

V is TRBV5-1 and J is TRBJ1-4; D is unclear. V was clipped by 2 bases and J by 0 bases, with 5 bases between them. CDR1 is SGHRS and CDR2 is YFSETQ in the germline V gene. The CDR3 has 14 amino acids. The DNA for the CDR3 is TGCGCCAGCAGCTTTACTGCAACTAATGAAAAACTGTTTTTT. Protein: CASSFTATNEKLFF.

The V gene is TRBV6-1, the J gene TRBJ2-7; the D gene is possibly TRBD1 (6 bases). CDR1 and CDR2 (germline): MNHNS, SASEGT. The CDR3 sequence is 14 residues long. V lost 9 bases and J 0 bases, leaving 15 bases between the germline ends. The CDR3 reads CASRRRDNSYEQYF. DNA for the CDR3: TGTGCCAGTAGGCGACGGGACAACTCCTACGAGCAGTACTTC.

The chain has TRBV9 and TRBJ2-5, with D perhaps matching TRBD1 (5 bases). Trimming cost V 4 bases and J 4 bases, with 14 bases left between them. CDR1 and CDR2 (germline): SGDLS, YYNGEE. This CDR3 region has 14 residues. The CDR3 loop reads CASSIRQNVETQYF. The CDR3 DNA sequence: TGTGCCAGCAGCATCCGACAGAACGTAGAGACCCAGTACTTC.

The rearrangement joins TRBV4-1 to TRBJ2-1; D is unclear. Between the trimmed V and J ends, which lost 1 base and 8 bases, there was a span of 9 bases. The germline V gene encodes CDR1 MGHRA and CDR2 YSYEKL. The CDR3 is 13 residues long. For the CDR3, the DNA is TGCGCCAGCAGCCAAGGGAGAAGTTATGAGCAGTTCTTC. Translated: CASSQGRSYEQFF.

The chain joins TRBV7-9 to TRBJ2-5; 9 nucleotides match TRBD1. This CDR3 contains 16 residues. Germline lookup yields CDR1 SEHNR and CDR2 FQNEAQ (reference sequence). The trim removed 1 base at V and 1 base at J, leaving 4 bases unmatched. The CDR3 loop is CASSLVPGQGQETQYF. The CDR3 DNA reads TGTGCCAGCAGCTTAGTCCCGGGACAGGGCCAAGAGACCCAGTACTTC.

This chain links TRBV6-5 with TRBJ2-7; D possibly corresponds to TRBD1 (5 bases). The V gene lost 7 bases and the J gene lost 0 bases, with 13 bases spanning the gap. This CDR3 region has 14 residues. CDR1 and CDR2 (germline): MNHEY, SVGAGI. CDR3 loop: CASTAGQVSYEQYF. CDR3 sequence (DNA): TGTGCCAGCACGGCAGGACAAGTCTCCTACGAGCAGTACTTC.

CDR3 nucleotides: TGTGCCAGCAGTCTGACAGTTAAGTCCTATAATTCACCCCTCCACTTT. Translated, it gives CASSLTVKSYNSPLHF. The chain is built from TRBV27 and TRBJ1-6, with TRBD1 as a possible D gene (5 bases). The CDR3 loop spans 16 amino acids. Per germline, CDR1 MNHEY and CDR2 SMNVEV (reference sequence). With 5 bases removed from V and 1 base from J, the gap between germline ends came to 12 bases.

V and J are TRBV4-2 and TRBJ2-2, with 10 bases fitting TRBD1. This CDR3 is built from 16 residues. Germline values: CDR1 LGHNA, CDR2 YNFKEQ. With V trimmed by 0 bases and J by 3 bases, 1 base remained unmatched. The CDR3 bases are TGTGCCAGCAGCCAAGAGGGACAGGGGTACACCGGGGAGCTGTTTTTT. It specifies CASSQEGQGYTGELFF.

The chain employs TRBV19 and TRBJ2-5; TRBD1 aligns across 8 bases. Germline CDR1 is LNHDA and CDR2 is SQIVND (reference sequence). This CDR3 has 14 amino acids. With V trimmed by 6 bases and J by 5 bases, 8 bases remained unmatched. The CDR3 loop reads CASRDRGRRETQYF. CDR3 nucleotide sequence: TGTGCCAGTAGAGACAGGGGAAGACGGGAGACCCAGTACTTC.

J is TRBJ2-7 and V is TRBV9; D remains ambiguous. CDR1 is SGDLS, CDR2 YYNGEE, per germline. Trimming stripped 5 bases from V and 3 bases from J, with 12 bases between. The CDR3 loop spans 13 amino acids. The CDR3 DNA reads as TGTGCCAGCAGTGGGCGAGACCACTACGAGCAGTACTTC. It specifies CASSGRDHYEQYF.

The chain has TRBV5-1 and TRBJ2-5, with TRBD2 identical over 13 bases. Germline V gives CDR1 SGHRS, CDR2 YFSETQ. The V and J ends lost 4 bases and 0 bases, in that order; junction bases with no gene match: 6. There are 17 residues in the CDR3. The CDR3 region is CASSGGTSGTYQETQYF. The CDR3 DNA follows: TGCGCCAGCAGCGGCGGGACTAGCGGGACGTACCAAGAGACCCAGTACTTC.

The chain has TRBV4-1 and TRBJ1-2, with 8 nucleotides matching TRBD1. The J segment lost 8 bases and the V segment lost 1 base, leaving 15 bases of the junction unmatched. The germline V gene has CDR1 MGHRA and CDR2 YSYEKL. The CDR3 sequence is 17 residues long. In DNA form, the CDR3 reads TGCGCCAGCAGCCAAGCCTCTCGTCGGCCAGGGGGCAGCGGCTACACCTTC. The encoded protein is CASSQASRRPGGSGYTF.

CDR3 bases: TGTGCCAGCAAATTAGTAGCGGACTACAATGAGCAGTTCTTC. Its translation is CASKLVADYNEQFF. The J gene is TRBJ2-1, the V gene TRBV7-3; D might be TRBD2 (6 bases). V was clipped by 7 bases and J by 3 bases, with 13 bases between them. This CDR3 is built from 14 residues. In germline, CDR1 is SGHTA, CDR2 FQGTGA. The full variable domain, in which reference TRBV7-3 and TRBJ2-1 provide the parts outside the CDR3, is GAGVSQTPSNKVTEKGKYVELRCDPISGHTALYWYRQSLGQGPEFLIYFQGTGAADDSGLPNDRFFAVRPEGSVSTLKIQRTERGDSAVYLCASKLVADYNEQFFGPGTRLTVL.

In its sample, this clone was seen once. This rearrangement joins TRBV2 to TRBJ2-2; D possibly corresponds to TRBD2 (6 bases). The V gene's germline CDR1 is SNHLY and CDR2 FYNNEI. V was shortened by 8 bases and J by 1 base, with 11 bases between the two germline ends. The CDR3 is made up of 14 amino acids. Here the CDR3 DNA reads TGTGCCAGCGGGGGGACGGTGAACACCGGGGAGCTGTTTTTT. Translating it yields CASGGTVNTGELFF.